The source of this T cell receptor beta chain is a study of radiotherapy plus CTLA-4 blockade in lung cancer. Regarding this clone: The antigen is undetermined.

Produced via immunoSEQ multiplex PCR; TCRdb's table is partial and in-frame only. The table has around 86,000 clones, roughly four fifths seen once. Germline V gene sequence: CDR1 SEHNR, CDR2 FQNEAQ (reference sequence). The CDR3 contains 13 residues. V lost 3 bases to trimming and J lost 3 bases, with 6 bases between them. Findings of the study overall: Among blood TCR repertoires after radiotherapy plus ipilimumab, tumor-derived clones expanded.

The clonotype originates from a human donor with non-small cell lung cancer who had stable disease on radiotherapy plus ipilimumab. The specimen comprised peripheral blood, sampled from a patient treated with radiotherapy plus ipilimumab. V gene TRBV7-9 combines with J gene TRBJ1-5; D not certain. The CDR3 nucleotides read TGTGCCAGCAGCTTTGAGGCCAATCAGCCCCAGCATTTT. Translating it yields CASSFEANQPQHF. The full variable domain, its missing parts supplied by reference TRBV7-9 and TRBJ1-5, is DTGVSQNPRHKITKRGQNVTFRCDPISEHNRLYWYRQTLGQGPEFLTYFQNEAQLEKSRLLSDRFSAERPKGSFSTLEIQRTEQGDSAMYLCASSFEANQPQHFGDGTRLSIL.